Each of the 27 T cell receptor beta chains below was sequenced from the same sample in a study of shared clonotypes between healthy human individuals. Libraries were prepared by immunoSEQ multiplex PCR; TCRdb keeps only in-frame clonotypes and omits some of them. Of about 2.4 million clones in the sample, over 85% were seen once. Sequencing was performed on naive CD4+ T cells sorted from blood. Subset noted: CD45RA+ positively selected. These receptors originate from a man aged 18 to 29 in good health.

V usage is TRBV7-2 and J usage is TRBJ2-1; tentative D call: TRBD2 (5 bases). Germline CDR1 and CDR2: SGHTA and FQGNSA. V lost 5 bases and J 11 bases, leaving 16 bases between the germline ends. The CDR3 length is 13 residues. CDR3 DNA sequence: TGTGCCAGCAGCGAAGGGTGGGAGATTAAGCAGTTCTTC. It yields the protein CASSEGWEIKQFF.

This chain connects TRBV7-9 to TRBJ1-6; 7 bases align to TRBD1. The germline CDR1 and CDR2 sequences are SEHNR and FQNEAQ (reference sequence). This CDR3 has 16 residues. After removal of 5 bases from V and 10 bases from J, the junction contained 14 bases not matched to a gene. The CDR3 bases are TGTGCCAGCAGCCGCTCTCCCGACAGGGTACGATCACCCCTCCACTTT. This translates into CASSRSPDRVRSPLHF.

CDR3 residues: CASSLESDRSETQYF. DNA for the CDR3: TGCGCCAGCAGCTTGGAGTCAGATCGTTCGGAGACCCAGTACTTC. This chain connects TRBV5-1 to TRBJ2-5; D not resolved. Germline CDR1 is SGHRS and CDR2 is YFSETQ. Trimming left V 0 bases short and J 5 bases short, with 14 bases between. This CDR3 is 15 amino acids long.

CDR3 amino acids: CASSQDRGQLQETQYF. The CDR3 coding sequence is TGCGCCAGCAGCCAAGATCGAGGACAGCTCCAAGAGACCCAGTACTTC. The chain carries TRBV4-1 and TRBJ2-5, with a possible D match to TRBD1 (6 bases). Looked up from germline, CDR1 is MGHRA and CDR2 is YSYEKL. Trimming shortened V by 0 bases and J by 1 base, and 12 bases separated the two germline ends. The CDR3 is made up of 16 amino acids.

The rearrangement uses TRBV5-1 and TRBJ1-4, with TRBD1 matching over 8 bases. CDR1 and CDR2 (germline): SGHRS, YFSETQ. The V gene end was trimmed by 0 bases and the J gene end by 0 bases; junction bases not matched to a gene: 4. The CDR3 covers 17 residues. CDR3 bases: TGCGCCAGCAGCTTGGGACAGGGGAGAGCAACTAATGAAAAACTGTTTTTT. Protein: CASSLGQGRATNEKLFF.

In its sample, this clone was seen a few times. This chain links TRBV18 with TRBJ1-1; 8 bases are shared with TRBD1. In germline, CDR1 is KGHSH, CDR2 LQKENI. CDR3 length: 14 amino acids. V was clipped by 3 bases and J by 5 bases; unmatched bases: 5. CDR3 sequence: CASSPDRVRTEAFF. CDR3 DNA: TGTGCCAGCTCACCGGACAGGGTGAGGACTGAAGCTTTCTTT.

The chain combines TRBV10-3 with TRBJ1-1; weak D call: TRBD1 (5 bases). The CDR3 consists of 14 residues. The V end was cut by 10 bases, the J end by 2 bases, with 17 bases between. From germline, CDR1 is ENHRY and CDR2 SYGVKD. CDR3 residues: CATLATVYNTEAFF. The CDR3 coding sequence is TGTGCCACCCTGGCGACAGTCTATAACACTGAAGCTTTCTTT.

The chain is built from TRBV29-1 and TRBJ1-6; D call uncertain. Between the trimmed V and J ends, which lost 1 base and 3 bases, there was a span of 10 bases. This CDR3 comprises 15 residues. Germline V gene data show CDR1 as SQVTM and CDR2 as ANQGSEA. The CDR3 is CSVEAEGIYNSPLHF. DNA of the CDR3: TGCAGCGTTGAAGCTGAGGGCATCTATAATTCACCCCTCCACTTT.

This clone has only a few counts. The V call is TRBV7-8, the J call TRBJ1-5; D is uncertain. The V and J ends lost 4 bases and 1 base respectively, with 14 bases between them. The CDR3 spans 16 residues. Looked up from germline, CDR1 is SGHVS and CDR2 is FQNEAQ. CDR3 nucleotides: TGTGCCAGCAGCTCCTCAGGACTGGCGAGCAATCAGCCCCAGCATTTT. Translated, it gives CASSSSGLASNQPQHF. Supplemented by reference TRBV7-8 and TRBJ1-5, the full variable domain reads GAGVSQSPRYKVAKRGQDVALRCDPISGHVSLFWYQQALGQGPEFLTYFQNEAQLDKSGLPSDRFFAERPEGSVSTLKIQRTQQEDSAVYLCASSSSGLASNQPQHFGDGTRLSIL.

A word on this clone: The same CDR3 arises from other DNA sequences in this sample as well. The V gene is TRBV7-2, the J gene TRBJ2-7, with no clear D. CDR3 length: 14 residues. In germline, CDR1 is SGHTA, CDR2 FQGNSA. The V and J ends lost 1 base and 0 bases respectively, with 7 bases between them. This CDR3 reads CASSLVRTSYEQYF. CDR3 nucleotide sequence: TGTGCCAGCAGCTTAGTTCGGACCTCCTACGAGCAGTACTTC.

The chain recombines TRBV9 with TRBJ2-5; no definite D call. CDR3 length: 13 residues. Germline CDR1 reads SGDLS; CDR2 reads YYNGEE. The V end was cut by 4 bases, the J end by 2 bases, with 9 bases between. The CDR3 DNA reads as TGTGCCAGCAGCATAACAGTACAAGAGACCCAGTACTTC. Translating gives CASSITVQETQYF. Using reference TRBV9 and TRBJ2-5 for the parts outside the CDR3, the full variable domain is DSGVTQTPKHLITATGQRVTLRCSPRSGDLSVYWYQQSLDQGLQFLIQYYNGEERAKGNILERFSAQQFPDLHSELNLSSLELGDSALYFCASSITVQETQYFGPGTRLLVL.

V and J are TRBV11-2 and TRBJ2-3; the D is unclear. This CDR3 is built from 13 residues. Per germline, CDR1 SGHAT and CDR2 FQNNGV. Trimming removed 1 base at V and 6 bases at J, with 8 bases between. As DNA, the CDR3 is TGTGCCAGCAGCTTAGTTGGGGTGGATACGCAGTATTTT. The encoded protein is CASSLVGVDTQYF.

As regards this clone: The identical CDR3 is also encoded by other nucleotide sequences in the sample. The gene calls are TRBV28 and TRBJ1-5; TRBD1 matches at 8 bases. Trimming at V came to 6 bases and at J to 11 bases, leaving 12 bases not matched to a gene. The CDR3 totals 14 residues. Germline lookup yields CDR1 MDHEN and CDR2 SYDVKM. In nucleotides, the CDR3 is TGTGCCAGCAGCCTCGGGACAGGACCTAGGGCCCAGCATTTT. This gives the protein CASSLGTGPRAQHF. Supplemented by reference TRBV28 and TRBJ1-5, the full variable domain reads DVKVTQSSRYLVKRTGEKVFLECVQDMDHENMFWYRQDPGLGLRLIYFSYDVKMKEKGDIPEGYSVSREKKERFSLILESASTNQTSMYLCASSLGTGPRAQHFGDGTRLSIL.

Concerning this clone: Other nucleotide sequences from this sample produce the same CDR3. The rearrangement links TRBV9 to TRBJ2-7, with no clear D. Deletions cut 0 bases from V and 0 bases from J, with 4 bases between. Per germline, CDR1 SGDLS and CDR2 YYNGEE. The CDR3 is made up of 13 amino acids. The CDR3: CASSVGGSYEQYF. CDR3 in DNA: TGTGCCAGCAGCGTAGGGGGCTCCTACGAGCAGTACTTC.

The J gene is TRBJ1-2, the V gene TRBV5-4; D remains unclear. The CDR3 consists of 13 residues. Germline values: CDR1 SGHNT, CDR2 YYREEE (reference sequence). Trimming took off 4 bases at V and 7 bases at J, with 14 bases between the two ends. The CDR3, as DNA: TGTGCCAGCAGCCCGGGTGTCTCCACTGGCTACACCTTC. Residues: CASSPGVSTGYTF.

The sample holds one count of this clone. This chain links TRBV5-1 with TRBJ2-3, with 8 bases identical to TRBD2. The CDR3 is made up of 15 amino acids. Per the germline V gene, CDR1 is SGHRS and CDR2 is YFSETQ. Unmatched junction bases numbered 6, after V lost 0 bases and J lost 6 bases. This chain's CDR3 is CASSLGRGGYDTQYF. In DNA form, the CDR3 reads TGCGCCAGCAGCTTGGGCCGGGGGGGATACGATACGCAGTATTTT. Looking up the rest from reference TRBV5-1 and TRBJ2-3 gives the full variable domain: KAGVTQTPRYLIKTRGQQVTLSCSPISGHRSVSWYQQTPGQGLQFLFEYFSETQRNKGNFPGRFSGRQFSNSRSEMNVSTLELGDSALYLCASSLGRGGYDTQYFGPGTRLTVL.

The V call is TRBV5-1, the J call TRBJ1-1; 7 bases are shared with TRBD1. The V gene's germline CDR1 is SGHRS and CDR2 YFSETQ. J lost 2 bases, V lost 0 bases, and 7 bases had no gene match. The CDR3 is made up of 16 amino acids. This chain's CDR3 is CASSLDPQGINTEAFF. The CDR3 coding sequence is TGCGCCAGCAGCTTGGACCCACAGGGGATAAACACTGAAGCTTTCTTT.

CDR3 in amino acids: CASSLRWRLGETQYF. The CDR3 DNA reads as TGTGCCAGCAGCCTCCGTTGGCGGCTAGGAGAGACCCAGTACTTC. This sequence joins TRBV7-8 and TRBJ2-5; no clear D gene. Germline CDR1 and CDR2: SGHVS and FQNEAQ. This CDR3 is 15 amino acids long. The germline V and J ends were trimmed by 5 bases and 4 bases, with 17 bases remaining between them.

The J gene is TRBJ2-5, the V gene TRBV4-2, with 9 bases fitting TRBD2. Germline assignment: CDR1 LGHNA and CDR2 YNFKEQ. V lost 1 base and J lost 3; bases outside the gene matches: 9. The CDR3 runs to 17 residues. CDR3 sequence reads: CASSQGRGKRGEETQYF. CDR3 DNA sequence: TGTGCCAGCAGCCAAGGACGGGGAAAGCGGGGGGAAGAGACCCAGTACTTC.

The chain has TRBV6-1 and TRBJ2-7; D perhaps matches TRBD1 (6 bases). Germline V lookup: CDR1 MNHNS, CDR2 SASEGT. The CDR3 is 12 residues long. V was clipped by 8 bases and J by 3 bases, with 11 bases between them. The CDR3 sequence is CASWDTFYEQYF. In DNA, the CDR3 is TGTGCCAGCTGGGACACCTTCTACGAGCAGTACTTC.

The table lists this clone with a few counts. The chain has TRBV30 and TRBJ1-1; D uncertain. This CDR3 has 13 residues. Germline CDR1 reads GTSNPN; CDR2 reads SVGIG (reference sequence). Trimming took 2 bases from V and 0 from J, leaving 7 bases between them. The CDR3 sequence is CAWSTELNTEAFF. CDR3 in DNA: TGTGCCTGGAGTACGGAACTGAACACTGAAGCTTTCTTT. Using reference TRBV30 and TRBJ1-1 for the parts outside the CDR3, the full variable domain is SQTIHQWPATLVQPVGSPLSLECTVEGTSNPNLYWYRQAAGRGLQLLFYSVGIGQISSEVPQNLSASRPQDRQFILSSKKLLLSDSGFYLCAWSTELNTEAFFGQGTRLTVV.

The chain has TRBV30 and TRBJ1-4, with D perhaps TRBD1 (6 bases). This CDR3 has 14 residues. V lost 3 bases, J lost 6 bases, and 14 bases lay in between. From germline, CDR1 is GTSNPN and CDR2 SVGIG (reference sequence). The CDR3 nucleotides read TGTGCCTGGAGCACAGGGAAAAAAGATGAAAAACTGTTTTTT. Its protein is CAWSTGKKDEKLFF. The complete variable domain, with remaining parts taken from reference TRBV30 and TRBJ1-4, reads SQTIHQWPATLVQPVGSPLSLECTVEGTSNPNLYWYRQAAGRGLQLLFYSVGIGQISSEVPQNLSASRPQDRQFILSSKKLLLSDSGFYLCAWSTGKKDEKLFFGSGTQLSVL.

This clone showed up just once. The chain combines TRBV19 with TRBJ1-1; 8 bases map to TRBD1. Germline V gene sequence: CDR1 LNHDA, CDR2 SQIVND (reference sequence). V gave up 5 bases and J gave up 7 bases; unmatched junction bases: 9. The CDR3 totals 14 residues. The CDR3 here is CASSEQGARVEAFF. The CDR3 DNA reads TGTGCCAGTAGTGAGCAGGGGGCGCGAGTTGAAGCTTTCTTT.

The chain carries TRBV6-1 and TRBJ1-2; no clear D gene. The CDR3 spans 10 residues. Trimming took 1 base from V and 9 from J, leaving 3 bases between them. Germline assignment: CDR1 MNHNS and CDR2 SASEGT. Written as DNA, the CDR3 is TGTGCCAGCAGTGAAGTTAGCTACACCTTC. Residues: CASSEVSYTF.

The chain has TRBV7-2 and TRBJ2-1, with TRBD2 identical over 10 bases. Per the germline V gene, CDR1 is SGHTA and CDR2 is FQGNSA. CDR3 size: 13 residues. Trimming at V came to 7 bases and at J to 8 bases, leaving 5 bases not matched to a gene. The CDR3 loop is CASNPGLAHEQFF. CDR3 bases: TGTGCCAGCAACCCGGGACTAGCGCATGAGCAGTTCTTC.

The chain uses TRBV5-1 and TRBJ2-3, with 7 bases identical to TRBD2. The CDR3 contains 16 residues. Germline V gives CDR1 SGHRS, CDR2 YFSETQ. The junction had 12 bases not matched to a gene; V was cut back by 4 bases and J by 4 bases. DNA for the CDR3: TGCGCCAGCAGCCTCCCGGGGAGCGGGGATGCAGATACGCAGTATTTT. Translation gives CASSLPGSGDADTQYF.

The rearrangement uses TRBV7-9 and TRBJ2-5, with D perhaps being TRBD1 or TRBD2 (5 bases each). V lost 3 bases, J lost 6 bases, and 17 bases lay in between. Germline V gives CDR1 SEHNR, CDR2 FQNEAQ (reference sequence). The CDR3 spans 15 residues. The CDR3 loop is CASSFGDQKGKTQYF. Here the CDR3 DNA reads TGTGCCAGCAGCTTCGGGGACCAGAAGGGGAAGACCCAGTACTTC.